This passage covers 7 T cell receptor beta chains from one sample sequenced in a study of shared T cell receptors in the human thymus (dated by TCRdb to about 2021). Library construction relied on the immunoSEQ multiplex PCR assay. In its TCRdb copy, this immuneACCESS table keeps in-frame sequences only and misses some clones. Where compared with another copy, unresolved V genes explain less than half of these, and the others have no known cause. Here the sample has 500,000 to 750,000 clones; more than 75% occur a single time. 0.0095% to 0.012% of the sample is in the top ten clones. These data also featured in a second study, about human thymus T cells.

What was sequenced was thymocytes. These receptors all stem from a boy under two years old with a congenital heart defect. Donor details come from another sample of the same person, matched by shared clones.

The chain uses TRBV2 and TRBJ2-2; tentative D call: TRBD1 (5 bases). The CDR3 contains 12 residues. V lost 9 bases and J 1 base, leaving 6 bases between the germline ends. CDR1 is SNHLY and CDR2 is FYNNEI in the germline V gene. The CDR3 loop reads CARQGNTGELFF. DNA of the CDR3: TGTGCCAGGCAGGGGAACACCGGGGAGCTGTTTTTT.

The chain combines TRBV29-1 with TRBJ2-2, with D possibly matching TRBD2 (7 bases). Germline V gene sequence: CDR1 SQVTM, CDR2 ANQGSEA. This CDR3 comprises 15 residues. V was trimmed by 7 bases and J by 1 base, leaving 16 bases between them. In DNA form, the CDR3 reads TGCAGCGCTGGGAGGGGGGGAGGGAACACCGGGGAGCTGTTTTTT. Translating gives CSAGRGGGNTGELFF.

CDR3 sequence (DNA): TGTGCCAGCAGTCCCCGCCAGGCGAGGGAGCCCCAGCATTTT. The encoded protein is CASSPRQAREPQHF. V is TRBV6-6 and J is TRBJ1-5; no reliable D call. The CDR3 consists of 14 residues. The V gene lost 5 bases and the J gene lost 8 bases, with 16 bases spanning the gap. CDR1 is MNHNY, CDR2 SVGAGI, per germline (reference sequence).

The chain joins TRBV14 to TRBJ2-5; D ambiguous. The CDR3 sequence is 16 residues long. V gave up 1 base and J gave up 0 bases, with 12 bases separating them. Germline V gene sequence: CDR1 SGHDN, CDR2 FVKESK. CDR3 nucleotides: TGTGCCAGCAGCCAAGCCCGGGTAGAGTACCAAGAGACCCAGTACTTC. This encodes CASSQARVEYQETQYF.

The chain has TRBV19 and TRBJ2-3, with 13 bases that match TRBD2. There are 16 residues in the CDR3. Germline V CDR1 and CDR2: LNHDA, SQIVND (reference sequence). With 5 bases clipped from V and 6 bases from J, the junction kept 8 bases outside the gene matches. This CDR3 is CASSSGTSGDGDTQYF. CDR3 sequence (DNA): TGTGCCAGTAGTTCCGGGACTAGCGGGGACGGCGATACGCAGTATTTT.

V gene TRBV4-1 combines with J gene TRBJ2-3, with TRBD2 identical over 7 bases. J was trimmed by 4 bases and V by 3 bases; bases with no gene match: 4. Germline CDR1 reads MGHRA; CDR2 reads YSYEKL. This CDR3 has 14 amino acids. CDR3 region: CASSHLLASDTQYF. CDR3 nucleotides: TGCGCCAGCAGCCACCTACTAGCGTCAGATACGCAGTATTTT.

This chain joins TRBV7-9 and TRBJ1-1, with TRBD1 identical over 7 bases. The trim removed 2 bases at V and 8 bases at J, leaving 2 bases unmatched. This CDR3 is 12 amino acids long. Per germline, CDR1 SEHNR and CDR2 FQNEAQ (reference sequence). DNA for the CDR3: TGTGCCAGCAGCTTAAAGGACAGGGAAGCTTTCTTT. Translating gives CASSLKDREAFF.